The source of this T cell receptor (beta chain) is a study of T-cell reconstitution after alpha-beta-depleted transplantation in children. CDR1 and CDR2 from the germline V gene are SEHNR and FQNEAQ (reference sequence). This CDR3 contains 17 residues. V lost 8 bases and J lost 0, with 17 bases in between. Unique molecular identifiers were incorporated during preparation of the TCRbeta library. TCRdb reprocessed the PCR reads with MiXCR, giving one entry per CDR3 protein. The sample records a few hundred thousand distinct CDR3 sequences, around 12% being singletons. The chain employs TRBV7-9 and TRBJ2-6, with unresolved D. The specimen comprised PBMCs from the stem cell graft donor, sampled from the stem cell graft. This sequence originates from a human donor who donated a stem cell graft to a child with combined immunodeficiency. The CDR3, as DNA: TGTGCCAGCCTCTGGTGGGCGAACCACTCTGGGGCCAACGTCCTGACTTTC. It translates to CASLWWANHSGANVLTF.